This TCR beta chain was profiled in a study of shared clonotypes between healthy human individuals (dated by TCRdb to 2020 to 2022). With regard to the full study: The cohort included three men and a couple of women between 18 and 49 years of age. Leukapheresis yielded between about 0.94 and 8.9 billion PBMCs per donor. For each donor, CD4 naive and CD4 memory were each given three plates, CD8 naive was given two plates, and CD8 memory was given one plate. To estimate repertoire size and how much clonotype sharing occurs between individuals, the study deeply sequenced the blood TCR repertoires of about five healthy adults. To increase sequencing depth and limit assay-specific biases, different laboratories used diverse techniques to prepare libraries and sequence TCR repertoires.

Using the deep immunoSEQ assay, multiplex PCR amplified TCR CDR3 regions from genomic DNA. Genomic DNA extracted from each cell subset was distributed evenly over all wells of several immunoSEQ 96-well plates, and each plate served as one replicate. For sorted subsets, each replicate PCR was loaded with around 220 ng genomic DNA, equivalent to 32,000 or so T cell genomes. The purified libraries were quantified using a Qubit 3.0 fluorometer, sized with a Bioanalyzer 2100, and then quantified again using the KAPA Library Quantification kit. Every immunoSEQ 96-well plate was sequenced on a dedicated single-read 150-cycle Illumina NextSeq 550 flow cell. Per the source publication's procedure: Because only junctional sequences without quality scores were contained in the immunoSEQ output, filtering matching that applied to full-length reads could not be performed. Sequences were annotated with PyIR, a Python wrapper for IgBLAST v1.9, and V/J genes and CDR3 were assigned using IMGT germline references. Reads were filtered out if the reads had weak V/J assignments (E-value above 1e-6), no CDR3, stop codons, out-of-frame junctions, or ambiguous translated residues. A V3J clonotype was defined by an identical inferred V gene, J gene, and CDR3 amino acid sequence. Percentage overlap between repertoires was computed as shared unique clonotypes divided by the size of the smaller repertoire. Repertoire richness was assessed with RTK rarefaction, the Chao1 estimator, and Recon v2.1 estimates of unobserved clonotypes. Generation probabilities were computed with OLGA for all TCRbeta clonotypes obtained by the gDNA method from several donors. Drawn from immuneACCESS, this table holds only the in-frame rearrangements with V and J called that TCRdb kept. Clones are partly lost; checked studies trace under half to an unresolved V gene and leave the rest unexplained. Clonal size and the V and J genes are those of that table, whereas D and trimming came from the DNA. The sample has about 2.1 million clones on record, 90% to 95% of them singletons. Of the sample, about 1.7% is held by the ten largest clones.

CD8 naive samples were obtained by positive selection for CCR7 among CD45RO-negative cells, yielding a CD45RA+CCR7+ population from which TemRA cells were excluded. Healthy HIV-negative adults with no recently reported acute infections or vaccinations were included as donors. Only Caucasian adults living in Nashville, Tennessee, USA were represented among the donors. After blood collection by leukapheresis, PBMCs were isolated using Ficoll-Histopaque density gradient centrifugation and then cryopreserved in the vapor phase of liquid nitrogen. Analytical flow cytometry was used to check the purity and quantity of every magnetically sorted T cell population. Genomic DNA was isolated from each sorted fraction and quantified by UV absorbance on a Nanodrop 2000c. Cut back by 5 bases and 0 bases, the V and J ends lie 11 bases apart. In the germline V gene, CDR1 corresponds to MDHEN and CDR2 to SYDVKM. Reading from cysteine to phenylalanine, the CDR3 counts 15 amino acids. Only CDR3 DNA is held: 45 bases, read in frame from base 1.

With regard to this clone: Its antigen target is currently unknown. Base qualities are not provided; no much larger clone lies one nucleotide away.

Study-level results and caveats: Estimated clonotype richness was generally larger for naive than for memory subsets. Higher generation probabilities were observed for clonotypes shared by all four sorted-subset donors than for non-shared clonotypes. Sampling was restricted to blood, and TCR repertoires in tissue are likely to differ from TCR repertoires in blood. When a handful of donors were compared, the shared fraction of clonotypes was roughly 4.8% for naive CD4, over 3% for naive CD8, roughly 2.5% for memory CD4, and around 0.4% for memory CD8. Incomplete sequencing was indicated by rarefaction of sorted-subset datasets, despite the large sequencing depth. Based on pairwise subsampling, the degree of clonotype sharing among donors was expected to be affected by sequencing depth. The genetic and exposure-history diversity represented was limited by the small number of donors.

The receptor was derived from a man between 18 and 35 years old in good health. Some clones in this sample may be carry-over from other donors' samples. The sample taken for sequencing was naive CD8+ T cells from PBMCs. Reading the label with the study, this specimen's cell subset or site is: CD45RA+CCR7+. The chain joins TRBV28 to TRBJ1-5; a tentative D call is TRBD1 (6 bases match). The CDR3 region: CASSKQGSSNQPQHF. The bases are TGTGCCAGCAGTAAACAGGGCTCTAGCAATCAGCCCCAGCATTTT.